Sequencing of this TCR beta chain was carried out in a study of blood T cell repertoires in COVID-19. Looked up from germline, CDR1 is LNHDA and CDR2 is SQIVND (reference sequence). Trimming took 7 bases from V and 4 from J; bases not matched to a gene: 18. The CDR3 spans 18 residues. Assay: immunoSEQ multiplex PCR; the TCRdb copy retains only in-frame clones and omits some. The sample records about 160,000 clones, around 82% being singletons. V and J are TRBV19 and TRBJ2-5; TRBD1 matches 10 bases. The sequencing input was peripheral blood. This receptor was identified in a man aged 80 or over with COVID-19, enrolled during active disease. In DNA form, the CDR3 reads TGTGCCAGTAAACGGGATGGACGGACAGGGGGTCTTGGAGAGACCCAGTACTTC. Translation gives CASKRDGRTGGLGETQYF.